This TCR beta chain was documented in a study of human T cells and chemical hapten exposure. Study details: The sensitizer, 2% DPC, was used on about 2 cm by about 2 cm of upper inner arm skin. Patch tests put 0.01% DPC on the upper back, and the results were checked at 6 days.

Germline V gene lookup returns CDR1 SGHRS and CDR2 YFSETQ. The CDR3 covers 19 residues. With 3 bases removed from V and 0 bases from J, the gap between germline ends came to 22 bases. This clonotype has ten or more counts. In TCRdb, the RACE reads were re-called with MiXCR into one record per CDR3 protein. The repertoire consists of over 300,000 distinct CDR3 sequences, with less than 6.5% occurring once and the leading ten covering approximately 2.4%. Specified time point: pre-sensitization, week 0. The treatment is: therapeutic diphenylcyclopropenone sensitization with weekly scalp DPC. Suited to DPC and affected by alopecia, the donors ranged from 18 to 70 years old.

The sequencing here drew on whole blood, taken in connection with sensitization to the hapten diphenylcyclopropenone (DPC). The clonotype comes from a woman aged 45-59 years with alopecia areata. Some clones in this sample may be carry-over from other donors' samples. The chain uses TRBV5-1 and TRBJ2-1; D unclear. CDR3 DNA sequence: TGCGCCAGCAGCTCTGACCCCTTCTCTATACTAAGCTCCTACAATGAGCAGTTCTTC. Its protein is CASSSDPFSILSSYNEQFF.